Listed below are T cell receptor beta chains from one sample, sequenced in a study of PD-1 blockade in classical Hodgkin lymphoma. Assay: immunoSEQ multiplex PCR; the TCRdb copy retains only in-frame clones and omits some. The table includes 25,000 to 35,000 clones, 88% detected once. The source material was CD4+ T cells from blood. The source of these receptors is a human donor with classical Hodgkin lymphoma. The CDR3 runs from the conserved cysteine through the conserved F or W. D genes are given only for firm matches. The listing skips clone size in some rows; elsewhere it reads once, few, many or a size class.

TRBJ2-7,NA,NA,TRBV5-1,TGCGCCAGCAGCTTGGACAAACCCCACGAGCAGTACTTC,CASSLDKPHEQYF
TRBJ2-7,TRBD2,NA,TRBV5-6,TGTGCCAGCAGCCCACTCCGACTAGCGGGACTCTACGAGCAGTACTTC,CASSPLRLAGLYEQYF
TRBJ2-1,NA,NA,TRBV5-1,TGCGCCAGCAGCTTGGGGACGGATCCGACCTACAATGAGCAGTTCTTC,CASSLGTDPTYNEQFF
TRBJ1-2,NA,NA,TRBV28,TGTGCCAGCACCAATCCCGCCGGCGGTGGCTACACCTTC,CASTNPAGGGYTF
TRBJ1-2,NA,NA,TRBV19,TGTGCCAGTAGTATAGAGTTAAGTAACTATGGCTACACCTTC,CASSIELSNYGYTF
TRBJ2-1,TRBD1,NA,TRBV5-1,TGCGCCAGCCGACGGACAGGGAACAATGAGCAGTTCTTC,CASRRTGNNEQFF
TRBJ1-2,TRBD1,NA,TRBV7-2,TGTGCCAGCAGCTTTATAACAGGGGGCAGGGACTATGGCTACACCTTC,CASSFITGGRDYGYTF
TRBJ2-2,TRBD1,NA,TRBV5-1,TGCGCCAGCAGCTTATCGGGACAGGGGACCGGGGAGCTGTTTTTT,CASSLSGQGTGELFF
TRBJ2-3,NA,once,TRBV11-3,TGTGCCAGCGCAAAGGGCCAAAATTGGGCAGATACGCAGTATTTT,CASAKGQNWADTQYF
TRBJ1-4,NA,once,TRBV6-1,TGTGCCAGCAGTGAAGCGCTTTTGCCCCCCGGGGCAACTAATGAAAAACTGTTTTTT,CASSEALLPPGATNEKLFF
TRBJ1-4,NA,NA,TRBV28,TGTGCCAGCAGCACCCGACAGGCTAATGAAAAACTGTTTTTT,CASSTRQANEKLFF
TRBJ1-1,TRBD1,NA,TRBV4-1,TGCGCCAGCAGCCAAGATTCACGGGGACAGGCACTGTCTAGCACTGAAGCTTTCTTT,CASSQDSRGQALSSTEAFF
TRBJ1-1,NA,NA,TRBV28,TGTGCCAGCAGTTTACGAGCGGGTGAAGCTTTCTTT,CASSLRAGEAFF
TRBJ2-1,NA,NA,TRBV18,TGTGCCAGCTCGACCGGACCGGCGGAAATCGAGTTCTTC,CASSTGPAEIEFF
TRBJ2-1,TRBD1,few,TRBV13,TGTGCCAGCACCCGCGGACAGGCGAACGGGATGGAGCAGTTCTTC,CASTRGQANGMEQFF
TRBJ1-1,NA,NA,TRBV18,TGTGCCAGCTCATCGGACAGGAACACTGAAGCTTTCTTT,CASSSDRNTEAFF
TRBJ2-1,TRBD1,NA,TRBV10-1,TGCGCCAGCAGTGGGGACAGGACATACAATGAGCAGTTCTTC,CASSGDRTYNEQFF
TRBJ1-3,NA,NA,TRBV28,TGTGCCATCCGCTCCGGGAGCTCTGGAAACACCATATATTTT,CAIRSGSSGNTIYF
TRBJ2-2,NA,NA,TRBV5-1,TGCGCCAGCAGGAACACCGGGGAGCTGTTTTTT,CASRNTGELFF
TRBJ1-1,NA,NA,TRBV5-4,TGTGCCAGCAGCCACGACAGACCTACTGAAGCTTTCTTT,CASSHDRPTEAFF
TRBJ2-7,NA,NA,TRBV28,TGTGCCAGCACTTTGACGATGAGCTCCTACGAGCAGTACTTC,CASTLTMSSYEQYF
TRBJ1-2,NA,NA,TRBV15,TGTGCCACCAGGGGCCAGTTCTATGGCTACACCTTC,CATRGQFYGYTF
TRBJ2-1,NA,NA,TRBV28,TGTGCCAGCAGTCCCCGAGGGACTTTCAATGAGCAGTTCTTC,CASSPRGTFNEQFF
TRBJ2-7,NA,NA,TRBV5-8,TGTGCCAGCACCCTGGGAAAGCGGCTATACGAGCAGTACTTC,CASTLGKRLYEQYF
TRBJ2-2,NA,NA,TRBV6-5,TGTGCCAGCAGTTACTTTGGAACTAACACCGGGGAGCTGTTTTTT,CASSYFGTNTGELFF
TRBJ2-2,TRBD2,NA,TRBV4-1,TGCGCCAGCAGCCACTCACTAGCGGGTAATCGCGGGGAGCTGTTTTTT,CASSHSLAGNRGELFF
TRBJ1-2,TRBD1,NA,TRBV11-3,TGTGCCAGCAGCTTAGAGGGGGGACAGGGAGTCCTTAACTATGGCTACACCTTC,CASSLEGGQGVLNYGYTF
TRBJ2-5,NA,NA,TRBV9,TGTGCCAGCAGCGAGGGAGAAGAGACCCAGTACTTC,CASSEGEETQYF
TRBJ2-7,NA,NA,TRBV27,TGTGCCAGCAGTTTTATGGGTTCCGAGCAGTACTTC,CASSFMGSEQYF
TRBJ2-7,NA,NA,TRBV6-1,TGTGCCAGCCGGGTAGCGGCATACGAGCAGTACTTC,CASRVAAYEQYF
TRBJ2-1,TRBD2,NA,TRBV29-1,TGCAGCGCGAGGGGACTAGTAGCCTACAATGAGCAGTTCTTC,CSARGLVAYNEQFF
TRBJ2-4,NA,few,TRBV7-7,TGTGCTAGCAGCTTAGCCCAAGACGAGGTAACCAAAAACATTCAGTACTTC,CASSLAQDEVTKNIQYF
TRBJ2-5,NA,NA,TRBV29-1,TGCAGCGCCGAGGTCTCGGGGGCGTACCAAGAGACCCAGTACTTC,CSAEVSGAYQETQYF
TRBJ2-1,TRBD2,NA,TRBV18,TGTGCCAGTCGCAATGTTCAAGCGGGATGGGACAATGAGCAGTTCTTC,CASRNVQAGWDNEQFF
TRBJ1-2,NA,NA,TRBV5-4,TGTGCCAGCAGCTCCCAGTGGGGGAACTATGGCTACACCTTC,CASSSQWGNYGYTF
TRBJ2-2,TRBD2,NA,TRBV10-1,TGCGCCAGCTCACTAGCGGGAGACACCGGGGAGCTGTTTTTT,CASSLAGDTGELFF
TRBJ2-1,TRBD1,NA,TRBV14,TGTGCCAGCAGCCAAGGCAGACAGGGTTCGATTGAGCAGTTCTTC,CASSQGRQGSIEQFF
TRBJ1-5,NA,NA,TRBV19,TGTGCCAGTAGTGGCGGGGCCGCAGGTCAGCCCCAGCATTTT,CASSGGAAGQPQHF
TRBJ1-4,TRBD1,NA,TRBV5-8,TGTGCCAGCAGCTTGGGGGCAGGGGGGTCTGAAAAACTGTTTTTT,CASSLGAGGSEKLFF
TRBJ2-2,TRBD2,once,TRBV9,TGTGCCAGCAGCCCGCGCCCGGCGGGGGGAAACACCGGGGAGCTGTTTTTT,CASSPRPAGGNTGELFF
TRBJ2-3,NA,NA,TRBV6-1,TGTGCCAGCAGTGAAGGCACAGGGAGCACAGATACGCAGTATTTT,CASSEGTGSTDTQYF
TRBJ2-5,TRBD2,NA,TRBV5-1,TGCGCCAGCAGCTTGCAGTGGGGGGGACAAGAGACCCAGTACTTC,CASSLQWGGQETQYF
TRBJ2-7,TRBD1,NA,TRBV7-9,TGTGCCAGCAGCTTCGACAGGGCTGGGGAGCAGTACTTC,CASSFDRAGEQYF
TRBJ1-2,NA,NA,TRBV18,TGTGCCAGCTCACCACCAGGGGCATCGAGTGGAGGCTACACCTTC,CASSPPGASSGGYTF
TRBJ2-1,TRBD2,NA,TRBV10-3,TGTGCCATCAGTGACGTAGCGGGGGTCTCCTACAATGAGCAGTTCTTC,CAISDVAGVSYNEQFF
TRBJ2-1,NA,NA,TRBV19,TGTGCCAGTAGGGCCGAGTCCGCCTACAATGAGCAGTTCTTC,CASRAESAYNEQFF
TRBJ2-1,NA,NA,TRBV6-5,TGTGCCAGCAGTTTTGAGGGGTACAATGAGCAGTTCTTC,CASSFEGYNEQFF
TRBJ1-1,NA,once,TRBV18,TGTGCCAGCTCCCACTGGGCGGGGGGCAGGGACACTGAAGCTTTCTTT,CASSHWAGGRDTEAFF
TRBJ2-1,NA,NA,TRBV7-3,TGTGCCAGCAGCTTAGGGGCGGACAATGAGCAGTTCTTC,CASSLGADNEQFF
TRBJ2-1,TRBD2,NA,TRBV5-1,TGCGCCAGCAGCTTGGTTGGAAGTCGGGGGGGCTCCTACAATGAGCAGTTCTTC,CASSLVGSRGGSYNEQFF